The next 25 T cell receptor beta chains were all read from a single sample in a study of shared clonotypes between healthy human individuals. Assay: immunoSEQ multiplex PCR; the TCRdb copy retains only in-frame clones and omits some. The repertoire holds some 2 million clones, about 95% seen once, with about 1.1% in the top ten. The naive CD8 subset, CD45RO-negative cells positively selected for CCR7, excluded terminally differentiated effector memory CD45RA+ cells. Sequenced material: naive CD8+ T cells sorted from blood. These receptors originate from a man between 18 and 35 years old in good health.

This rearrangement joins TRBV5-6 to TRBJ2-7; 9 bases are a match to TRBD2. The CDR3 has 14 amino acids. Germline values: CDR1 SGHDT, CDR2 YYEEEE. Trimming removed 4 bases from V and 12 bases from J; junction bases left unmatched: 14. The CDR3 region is CASSSTSGPPWGYF. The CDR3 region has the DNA TGTGCCAGCAGCAGCACTAGCGGGCCCCCGTGGGGGTACTTC.

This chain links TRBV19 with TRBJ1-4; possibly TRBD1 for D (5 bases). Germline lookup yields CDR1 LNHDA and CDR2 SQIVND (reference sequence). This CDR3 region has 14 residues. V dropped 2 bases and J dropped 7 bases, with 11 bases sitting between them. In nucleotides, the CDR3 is TGTGCCAGTAGTATAAGGGACCACGGTGAAAAACTGTTTTTT. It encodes CASSIRDHGEKLFF. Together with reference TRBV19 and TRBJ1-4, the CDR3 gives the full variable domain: DGGITQSPKYLFRKEGQNVTLSCEQNLNHDAMYWYRQDPGQGLRLIYYSQIVNDFQKGDIAEGYSVSREKKESFPLTVTSAQKNPTAFYLCASSIRDHGEKLFFGSGTQLSVL.

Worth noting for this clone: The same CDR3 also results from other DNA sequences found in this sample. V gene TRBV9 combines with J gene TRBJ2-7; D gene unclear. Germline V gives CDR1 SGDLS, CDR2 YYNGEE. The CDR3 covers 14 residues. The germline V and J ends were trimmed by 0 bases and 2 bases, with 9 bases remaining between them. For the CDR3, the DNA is TGTGCCAGCAGCGTAGGGACCGCAACCTACGAGCAGTACTTC. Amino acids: CASSVGTATYEQYF.

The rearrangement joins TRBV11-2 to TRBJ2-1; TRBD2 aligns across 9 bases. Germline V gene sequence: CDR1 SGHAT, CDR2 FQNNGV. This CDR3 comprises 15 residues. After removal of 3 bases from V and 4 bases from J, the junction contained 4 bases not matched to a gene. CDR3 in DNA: TGTGCCAGCAGCTTTGGGACTAGCATGTACAATGAGCAGTTCTTC. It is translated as CASSFGTSMYNEQFF.

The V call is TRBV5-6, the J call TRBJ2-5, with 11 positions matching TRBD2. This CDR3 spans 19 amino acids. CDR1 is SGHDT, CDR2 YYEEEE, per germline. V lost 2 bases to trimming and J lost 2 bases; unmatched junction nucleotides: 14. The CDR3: CASSLLLAGVAQAQETQYF. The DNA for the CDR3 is TGTGCCAGCAGCTTACTACTAGCGGGAGTGGCCCAAGCTCAAGAGACCCAGTACTTC.

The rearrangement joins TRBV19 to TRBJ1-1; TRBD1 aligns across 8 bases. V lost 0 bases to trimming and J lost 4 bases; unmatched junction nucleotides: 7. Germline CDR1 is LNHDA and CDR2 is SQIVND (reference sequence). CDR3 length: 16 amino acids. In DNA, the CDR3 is TGTGCCAGTAGTATAGACCTCACAGGGGGGAGCACTGAAGCTTTCTTT. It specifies CASSIDLTGGSTEAFF. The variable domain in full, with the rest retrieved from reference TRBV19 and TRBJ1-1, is DGGITQSPKYLFRKEGQNVTLSCEQNLNHDAMYWYRQDPGQGLRLIYYSQIVNDFQKGDIAEGYSVSREKKESFPLTVTSAQKNPTAFYLCASSIDLTGGSTEAFFGQGTRLTVV.

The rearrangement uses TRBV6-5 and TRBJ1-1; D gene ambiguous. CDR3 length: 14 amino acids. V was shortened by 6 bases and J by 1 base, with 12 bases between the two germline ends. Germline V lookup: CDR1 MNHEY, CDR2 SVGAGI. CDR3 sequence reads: CASRLGLSNTEAFF. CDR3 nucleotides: TGTGCCAGCAGACTCGGACTGTCGAACACTGAAGCTTTCTTT.

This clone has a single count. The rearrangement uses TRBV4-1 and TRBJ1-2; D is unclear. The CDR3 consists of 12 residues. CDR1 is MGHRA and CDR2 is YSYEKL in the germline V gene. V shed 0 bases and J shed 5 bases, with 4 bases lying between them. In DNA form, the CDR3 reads TGCGCCAGCAGCCAAGATAGATATGGCTACACCTTC. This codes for CASSQDRYGYTF.

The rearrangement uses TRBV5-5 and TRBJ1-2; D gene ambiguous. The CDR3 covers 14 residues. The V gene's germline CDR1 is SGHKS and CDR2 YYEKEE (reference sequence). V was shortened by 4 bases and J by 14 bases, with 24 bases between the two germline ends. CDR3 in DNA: TGTGCCAGCAGCCCCCGGCTTGGGGTTGGCGTTAGGACCTTC. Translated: CASSPRLGVGVRTF. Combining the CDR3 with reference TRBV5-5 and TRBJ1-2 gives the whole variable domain DAGVTQSPTHLIKTRGQQVTLRCSPISGHKSVSWYQQVLGQGPQFIFQYYEKEERGRGNFPDRFSARQFPNYSSELNVNALLLGDSALYLCASSPRLGVGVRTFGSGTRLTVV.

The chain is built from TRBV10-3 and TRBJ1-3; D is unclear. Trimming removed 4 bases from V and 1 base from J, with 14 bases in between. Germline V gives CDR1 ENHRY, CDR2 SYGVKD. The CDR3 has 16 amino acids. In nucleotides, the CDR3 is TGTGCCATCAGTGCGGAGGAAATAGTATCTGGAAACACCATATATTTT. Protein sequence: CAISAEEIVSGNTIYF.

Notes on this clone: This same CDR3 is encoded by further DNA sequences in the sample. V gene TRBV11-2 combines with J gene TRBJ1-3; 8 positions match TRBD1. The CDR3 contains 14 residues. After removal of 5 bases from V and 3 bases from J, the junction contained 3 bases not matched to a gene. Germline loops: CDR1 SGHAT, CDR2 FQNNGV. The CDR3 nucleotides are TGTGCCAGCAGCCCTGGGACAGGTGGAAACACCATATATTTT. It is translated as CASSPGTGGNTIYF.

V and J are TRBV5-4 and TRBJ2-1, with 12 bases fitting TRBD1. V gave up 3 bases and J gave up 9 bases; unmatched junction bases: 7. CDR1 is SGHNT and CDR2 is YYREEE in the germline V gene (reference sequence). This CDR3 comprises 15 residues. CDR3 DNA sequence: TGTGCCAGCAGCTCGGGACAGGGGGCAAGGGGTGAGCAGTTCTTC. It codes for CASSSGQGARGEQFF. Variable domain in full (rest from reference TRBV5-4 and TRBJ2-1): ETGVTQSPTHLIKTRGQQVTLRCSSQSGHNTVSWYQQALGQGPQFIFQYYREEENGRGNFPPRFSGLQFPNYSSELNVNALELDDSALYLCASSSGQGARGEQFFGPGTRLTVL.

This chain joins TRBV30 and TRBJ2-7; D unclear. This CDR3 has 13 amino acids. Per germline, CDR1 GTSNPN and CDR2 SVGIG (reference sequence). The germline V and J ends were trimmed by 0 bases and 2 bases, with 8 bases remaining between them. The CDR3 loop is CAWSVGLTYEQYF. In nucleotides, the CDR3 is TGTGCCTGGAGTGTAGGGCTAACCTACGAGCAGTACTTC.

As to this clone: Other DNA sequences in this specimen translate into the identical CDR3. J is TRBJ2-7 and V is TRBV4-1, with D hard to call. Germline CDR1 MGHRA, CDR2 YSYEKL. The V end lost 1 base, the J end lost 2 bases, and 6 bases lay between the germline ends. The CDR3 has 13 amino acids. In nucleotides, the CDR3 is TGCGCCAGCAGCCAAGGAGTCGCCTACGAGCAGTACTTC. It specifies CASSQGVAYEQYF.

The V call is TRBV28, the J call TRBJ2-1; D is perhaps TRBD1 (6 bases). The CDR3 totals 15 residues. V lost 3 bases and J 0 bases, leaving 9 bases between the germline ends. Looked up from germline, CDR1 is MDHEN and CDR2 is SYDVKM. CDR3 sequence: CASSFRGVSYNEQFF. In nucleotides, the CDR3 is TGTGCCAGCAGTTTCAGGGGCGTCTCCTACAATGAGCAGTTCTTC.

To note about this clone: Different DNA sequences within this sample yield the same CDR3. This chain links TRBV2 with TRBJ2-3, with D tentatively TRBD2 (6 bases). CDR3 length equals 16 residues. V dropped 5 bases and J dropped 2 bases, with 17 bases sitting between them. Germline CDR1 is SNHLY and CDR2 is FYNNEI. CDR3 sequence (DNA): TGTGCCAGCAGTAAGGTGGCGGGACGTGTCACAGATACGCAGTATTTT. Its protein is CASSKVAGRVTDTQYF.

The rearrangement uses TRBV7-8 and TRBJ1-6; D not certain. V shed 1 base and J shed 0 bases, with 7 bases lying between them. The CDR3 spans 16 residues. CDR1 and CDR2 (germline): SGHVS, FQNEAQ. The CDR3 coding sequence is TGTGCCAGCAGCTTAGTGTCAGGCTCCTATAATTCACCCCTCCACTTT. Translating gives CASSLVSGSYNSPLHF. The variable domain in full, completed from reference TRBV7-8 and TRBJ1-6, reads GAGVSQSPRYKVAKRGQDVALRCDPISGHVSLFWYQQALGQGPEFLTYFQNEAQLDKSGLPSDRFFAERPEGSVSTLKIQRTQQEDSAVYLCASSLVSGSYNSPLHFGNGTRLTVT.

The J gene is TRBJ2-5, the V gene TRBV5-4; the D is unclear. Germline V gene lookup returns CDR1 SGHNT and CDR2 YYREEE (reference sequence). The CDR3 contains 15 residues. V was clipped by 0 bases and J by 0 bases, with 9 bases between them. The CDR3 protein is CASSLDPTNQETQYF. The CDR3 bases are TGTGCCAGCAGCTTGGATCCTACGAACCAAGAGACCCAGTACTTC.

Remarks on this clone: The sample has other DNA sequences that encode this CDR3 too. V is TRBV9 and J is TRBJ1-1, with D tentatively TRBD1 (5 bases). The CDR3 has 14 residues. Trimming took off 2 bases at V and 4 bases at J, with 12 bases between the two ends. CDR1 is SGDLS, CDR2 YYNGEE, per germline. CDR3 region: CASSVSGGGTEAFF. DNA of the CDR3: TGTGCCAGCAGCGTGAGCGGGGGAGGCACTGAAGCTTTCTTT.

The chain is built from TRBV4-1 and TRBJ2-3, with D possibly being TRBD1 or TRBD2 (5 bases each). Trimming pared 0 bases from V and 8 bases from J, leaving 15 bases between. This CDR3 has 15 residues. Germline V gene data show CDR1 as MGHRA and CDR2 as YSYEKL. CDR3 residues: CASSQDPLARGTQYF. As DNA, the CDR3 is TGCGCCAGCAGCCAAGATCCCCTAGCAAGGGGTACGCAGTATTTT.

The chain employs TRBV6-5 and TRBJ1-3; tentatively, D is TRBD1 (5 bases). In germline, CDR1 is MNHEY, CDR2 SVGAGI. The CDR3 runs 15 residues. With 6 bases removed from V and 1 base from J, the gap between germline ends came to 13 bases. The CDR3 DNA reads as TGTGCCAGCAGCCTCGGTAGGGGTTCTGGAAACACCATATATTTT. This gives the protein CASSLGRGSGNTIYF.

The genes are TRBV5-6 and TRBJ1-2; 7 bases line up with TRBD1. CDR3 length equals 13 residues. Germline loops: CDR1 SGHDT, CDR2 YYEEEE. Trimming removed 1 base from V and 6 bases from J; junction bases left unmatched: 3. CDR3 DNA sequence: TGTGCCAGCAGCTTGCTAGGGGGCCATGGCTACACCTTC. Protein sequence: CASSLLGGHGYTF.

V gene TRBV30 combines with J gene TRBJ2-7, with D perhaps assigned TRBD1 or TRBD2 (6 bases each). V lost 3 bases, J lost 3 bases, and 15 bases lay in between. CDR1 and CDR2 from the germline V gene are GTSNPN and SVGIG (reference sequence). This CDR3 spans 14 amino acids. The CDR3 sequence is CAWSDSGGGYEQYF. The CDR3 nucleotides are TGTGCCTGGAGCGATAGCGGAGGGGGCTACGAGCAGTACTTC.

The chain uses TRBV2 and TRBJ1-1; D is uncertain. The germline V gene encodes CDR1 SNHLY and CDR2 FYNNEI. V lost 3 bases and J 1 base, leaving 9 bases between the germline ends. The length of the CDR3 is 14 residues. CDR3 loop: CASSDGGENTEAFF. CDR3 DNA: TGTGCCAGCAGTGACGGCGGCGAGAACACTGAAGCTTTCTTT.

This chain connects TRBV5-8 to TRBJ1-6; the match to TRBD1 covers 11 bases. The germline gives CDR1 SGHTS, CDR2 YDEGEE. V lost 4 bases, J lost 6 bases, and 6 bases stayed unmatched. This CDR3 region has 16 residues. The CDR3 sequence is CASSRGQGAANSPLHF. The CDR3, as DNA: TGTGCCAGCAGCCGCGGACAGGGGGCCGCTAATTCACCCCTCCACTTT.